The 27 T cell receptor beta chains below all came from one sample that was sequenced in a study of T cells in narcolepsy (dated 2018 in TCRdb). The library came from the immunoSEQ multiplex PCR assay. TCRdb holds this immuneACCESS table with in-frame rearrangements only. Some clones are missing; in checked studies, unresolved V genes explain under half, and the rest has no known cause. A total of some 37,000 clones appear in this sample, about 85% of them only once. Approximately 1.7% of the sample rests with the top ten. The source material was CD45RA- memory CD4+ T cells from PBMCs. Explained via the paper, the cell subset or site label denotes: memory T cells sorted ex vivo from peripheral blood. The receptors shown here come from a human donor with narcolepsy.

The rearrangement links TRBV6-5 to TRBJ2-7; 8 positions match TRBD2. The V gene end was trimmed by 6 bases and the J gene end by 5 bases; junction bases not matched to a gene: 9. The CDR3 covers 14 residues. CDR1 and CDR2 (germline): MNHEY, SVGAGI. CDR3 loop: CASRETGGVDEQYF. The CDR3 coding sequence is TGTGCCAGCAGGGAAACGGGAGGGGTAGACGAGCAGTACTTC.

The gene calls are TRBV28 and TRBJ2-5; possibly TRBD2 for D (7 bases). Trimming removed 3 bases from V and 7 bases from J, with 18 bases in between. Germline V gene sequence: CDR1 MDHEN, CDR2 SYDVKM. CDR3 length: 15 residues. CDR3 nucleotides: TGTGCCAGCAGTTTGGGAGGAGGGGGGGCCGGGACCCAGTACTTC. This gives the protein CASSLGGGGAGTQYF.

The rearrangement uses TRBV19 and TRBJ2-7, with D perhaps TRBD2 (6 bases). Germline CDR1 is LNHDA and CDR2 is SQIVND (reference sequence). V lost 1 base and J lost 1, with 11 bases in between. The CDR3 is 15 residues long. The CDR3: CASSIGGDGSYEQYF. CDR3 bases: TGTGCCAGTAGTATAGGGGGGGACGGTTCCTACGAGCAGTACTTC.

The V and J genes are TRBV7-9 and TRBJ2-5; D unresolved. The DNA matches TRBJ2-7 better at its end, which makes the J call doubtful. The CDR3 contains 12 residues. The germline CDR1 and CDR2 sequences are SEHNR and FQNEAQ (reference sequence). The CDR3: CASSLSAGEQYF. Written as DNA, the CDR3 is TGTGCCAGCAGCTTATCCGCAGGCGAGCAGTACTTC.

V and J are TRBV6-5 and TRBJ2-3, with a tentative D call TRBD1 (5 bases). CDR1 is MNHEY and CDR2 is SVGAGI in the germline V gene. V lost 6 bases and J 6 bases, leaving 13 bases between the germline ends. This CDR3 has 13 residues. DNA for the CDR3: TGTGCCAGCAGCAAACTCGACAGCGATACGCAGTATTTT. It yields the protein CASSKLDSDTQYF.

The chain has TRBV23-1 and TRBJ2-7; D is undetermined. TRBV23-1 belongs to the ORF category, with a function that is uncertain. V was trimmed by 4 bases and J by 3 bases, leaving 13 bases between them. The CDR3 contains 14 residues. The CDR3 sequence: CASSRQLELYEQYF. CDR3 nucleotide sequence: TGCGCCAGCAGTCGGCAGTTGGAACTCTACGAGCAGTACTTC.

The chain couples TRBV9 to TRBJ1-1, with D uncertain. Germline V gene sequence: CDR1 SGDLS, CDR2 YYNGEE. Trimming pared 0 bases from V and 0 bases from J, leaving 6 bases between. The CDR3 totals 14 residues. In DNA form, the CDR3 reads TGTGCCAGCAGCGTAGGAATCCTGAACACTGAAGCTTTCTTT. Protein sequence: CASSVGILNTEAFF.

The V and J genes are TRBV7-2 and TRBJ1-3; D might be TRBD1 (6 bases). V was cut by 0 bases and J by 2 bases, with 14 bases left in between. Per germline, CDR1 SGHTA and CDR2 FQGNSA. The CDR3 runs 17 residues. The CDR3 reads CASSLASTGITGNTIYF. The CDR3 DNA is TGTGCCAGCAGCTTAGCAAGTACAGGGATCACTGGAAACACCATATATTTT.

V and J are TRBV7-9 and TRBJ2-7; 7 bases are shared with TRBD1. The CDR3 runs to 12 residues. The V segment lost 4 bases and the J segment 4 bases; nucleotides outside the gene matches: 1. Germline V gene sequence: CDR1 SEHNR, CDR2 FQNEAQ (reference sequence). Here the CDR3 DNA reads TGTGCCAGCAGCTACAGGGGATACGAGCAGTACTTC. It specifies CASSYRGYEQYF.

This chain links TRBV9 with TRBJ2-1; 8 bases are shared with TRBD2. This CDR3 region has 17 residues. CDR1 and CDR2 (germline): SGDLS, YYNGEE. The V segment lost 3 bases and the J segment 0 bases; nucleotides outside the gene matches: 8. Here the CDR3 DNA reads TGTGCCAGCAGCGAAGAGAGCGGGAGTAGCTCCTACAATGAGCAGTTCTTC. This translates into CASSEESGSSSYNEQFF.

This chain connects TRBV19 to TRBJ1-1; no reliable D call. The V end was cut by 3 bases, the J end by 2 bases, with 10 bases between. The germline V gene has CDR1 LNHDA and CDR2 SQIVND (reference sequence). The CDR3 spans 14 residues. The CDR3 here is CASSIDTQNTEAFF. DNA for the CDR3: TGTGCCAGTAGTATTGACACCCAAAACACTGAAGCTTTCTTT.

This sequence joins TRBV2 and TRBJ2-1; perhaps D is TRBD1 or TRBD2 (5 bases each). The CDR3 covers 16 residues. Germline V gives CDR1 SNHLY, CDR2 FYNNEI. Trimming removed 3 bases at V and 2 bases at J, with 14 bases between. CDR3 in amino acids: CASSDPGTSTYNEQFF. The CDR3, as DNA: TGTGCCAGCAGTGACCCGGGGACCTCCACCTACAATGAGCAGTTCTTC.

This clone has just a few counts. The CDR3 loop reads CASSPDGENGYTF. The CDR3 bases are TGTGCCAGCAGCCCGGACGGAGAAAATGGCTACACCTTC. The J gene is TRBJ1-2, the V gene TRBV6-6; D is ambiguous. The germline V gene has CDR1 MNHNY and CDR2 SVGAGI (reference sequence). Between the trimmed V and J ends, which lost 6 bases and 6 bases, there was a span of 14 bases. This CDR3 is built from 13 residues.

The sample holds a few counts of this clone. CDR3 loop: CASSLQGANEKLFF. The CDR3 DNA reads TGTGCCAGCAGTTTACAGGGGGCAAATGAAAAACTGTTTTTT. The chain links TRBV28 to TRBJ1-4; 8 nucleotides align to TRBD1. Per the germline V gene, CDR1 is MDHEN and CDR2 is SYDVKM. This CDR3 is built from 14 residues. After removal of 2 bases from V and 5 bases from J, the junction contained 1 base not matched to a gene.

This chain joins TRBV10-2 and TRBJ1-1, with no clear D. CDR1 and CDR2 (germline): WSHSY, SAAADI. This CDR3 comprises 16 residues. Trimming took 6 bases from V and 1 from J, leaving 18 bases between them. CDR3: CASRSSIRARNTEAFF. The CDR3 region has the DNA TGCGCCAGCAGATCATCAATTCGGGCGCGGAACACTGAAGCTTTCTTT.

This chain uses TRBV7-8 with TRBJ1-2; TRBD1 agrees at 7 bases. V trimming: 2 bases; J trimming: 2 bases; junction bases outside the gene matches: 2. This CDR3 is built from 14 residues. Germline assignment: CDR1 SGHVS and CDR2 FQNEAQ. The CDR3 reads CASSLKGQNYGYTF. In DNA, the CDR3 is TGTGCCAGCAGCTTAAAGGGACAGAACTATGGCTACACCTTC.

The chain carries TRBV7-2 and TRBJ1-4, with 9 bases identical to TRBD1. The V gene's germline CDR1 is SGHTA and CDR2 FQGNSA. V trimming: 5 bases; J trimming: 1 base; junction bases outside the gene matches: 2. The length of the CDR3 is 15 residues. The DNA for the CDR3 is TGTGCCAGCAGCGCGGACAGGGGAACTAATGAAAAACTGTTTTTT. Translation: CASSADRGTNEKLFF.

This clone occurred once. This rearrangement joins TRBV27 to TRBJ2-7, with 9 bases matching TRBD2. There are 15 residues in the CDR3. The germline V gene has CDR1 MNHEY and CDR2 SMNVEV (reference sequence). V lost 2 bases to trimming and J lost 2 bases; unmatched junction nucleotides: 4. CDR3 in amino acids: CASSLRRGGPYEQYF. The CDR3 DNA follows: TGTGCCAGCAGTTTAAGGCGGGGGGGCCCCTACGAGCAGTACTTC.

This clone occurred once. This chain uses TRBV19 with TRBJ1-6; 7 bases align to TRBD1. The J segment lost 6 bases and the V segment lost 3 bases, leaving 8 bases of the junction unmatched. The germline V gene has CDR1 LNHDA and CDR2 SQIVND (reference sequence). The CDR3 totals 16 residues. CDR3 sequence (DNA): TGTGCCAGTAGTATTGGGCCTACAGGGGTTAATTCACCCCTCCACTTT. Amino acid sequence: CASSIGPTGVNSPLHF.

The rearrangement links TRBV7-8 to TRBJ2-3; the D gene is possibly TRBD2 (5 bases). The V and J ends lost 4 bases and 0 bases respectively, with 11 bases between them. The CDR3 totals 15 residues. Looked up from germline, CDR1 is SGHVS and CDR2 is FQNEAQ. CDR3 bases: TGTGCCAGCAGCTCAGGACTTCTCAGCACAGATACGCAGTATTTT. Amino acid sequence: CASSSGLLSTDTQYF.

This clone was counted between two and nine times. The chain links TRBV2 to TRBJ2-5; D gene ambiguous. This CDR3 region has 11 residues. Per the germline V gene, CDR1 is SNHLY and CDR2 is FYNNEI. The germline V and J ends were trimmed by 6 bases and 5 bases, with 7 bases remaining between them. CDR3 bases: TGTGCCAGCAGATTTCCCGAGACCCAGTACTTC. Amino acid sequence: CASRFPETQYF. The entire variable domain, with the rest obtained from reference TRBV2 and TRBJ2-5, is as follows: EPEVTQTPSHQVTQMGQEVILRCVPISNHLYFYWYRQILGQKVEFLVSFYNNEISEKSEIFDDQFSVERPDGSNFTLKIRSTKLEDSAMYFCASRFPETQYFGPGTRLLVL.

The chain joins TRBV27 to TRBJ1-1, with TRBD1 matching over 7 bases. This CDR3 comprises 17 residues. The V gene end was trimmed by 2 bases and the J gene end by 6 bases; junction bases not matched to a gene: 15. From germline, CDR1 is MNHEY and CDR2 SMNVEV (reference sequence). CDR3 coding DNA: TGTGCCAGCAGTTTACGACTACAACAGGGGCGGCCGGCTGAAGCTTTCTTT. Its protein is CASSLRLQQGRPAEAFF.

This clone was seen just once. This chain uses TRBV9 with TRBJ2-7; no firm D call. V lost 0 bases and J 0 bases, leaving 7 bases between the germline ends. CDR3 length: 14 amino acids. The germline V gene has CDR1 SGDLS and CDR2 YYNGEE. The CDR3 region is CASSVVGDSYEQYF. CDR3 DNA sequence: TGTGCCAGCAGCGTAGTTGGAGACTCCTACGAGCAGTACTTC.

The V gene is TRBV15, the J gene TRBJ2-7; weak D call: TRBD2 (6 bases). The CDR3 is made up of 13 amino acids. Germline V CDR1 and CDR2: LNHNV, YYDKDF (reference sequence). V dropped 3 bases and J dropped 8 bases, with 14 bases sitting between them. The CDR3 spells CATSSSRGSKQYF. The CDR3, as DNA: TGTGCCACCAGCAGTTCCCGGGGGAGTAAGCAGTACTTC.

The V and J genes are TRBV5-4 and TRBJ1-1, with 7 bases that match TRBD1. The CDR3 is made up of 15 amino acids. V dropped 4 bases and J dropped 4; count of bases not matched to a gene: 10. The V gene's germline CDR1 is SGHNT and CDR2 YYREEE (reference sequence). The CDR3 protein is CASSTEGARGTEAFF. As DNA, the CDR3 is TGTGCCAGCAGCACGGAGGGGGCGCGGGGCACTGAAGCTTTCTTT.

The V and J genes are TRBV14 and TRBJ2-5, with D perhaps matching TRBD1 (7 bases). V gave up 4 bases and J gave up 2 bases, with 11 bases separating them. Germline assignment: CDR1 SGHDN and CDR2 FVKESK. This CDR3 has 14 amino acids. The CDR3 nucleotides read TGTGCCAGCAGCCCGGGGGACAGTCAAGAGACCCAGTACTTC. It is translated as CASSPGDSQETQYF.

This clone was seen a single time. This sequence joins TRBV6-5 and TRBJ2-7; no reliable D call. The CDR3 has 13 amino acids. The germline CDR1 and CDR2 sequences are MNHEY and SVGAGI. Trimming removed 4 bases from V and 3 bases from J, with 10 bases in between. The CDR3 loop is CASSSHGIYEQYF. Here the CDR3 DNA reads TGTGCCAGCAGTTCCCACGGTATCTACGAGCAGTACTTC.